The present entry profiles one T cell receptor beta chain with its context. The antigen is unknown. This entry is derived from a study of T cell responses to AZD1222 COVID-19 vaccine. The data were produced by immunoSEQ multiplex PCR, yet TCRdb's version contains in-frame clones alone and is incomplete. This repertoire shows about 87,000 clones, approximately 90% found once; its top ten account for 2.5% to 3%. Findings and limits, study-wide: Repertoire sampling happened only post peak T cell response. Distributed over spike, vaccine-associated CD4 TCRs predominated at 160-218 and 743-854.

The source is an adult in good health. The sequencing used peripheral blood, collected on day 0 of AZD1222 vaccination.

Here the CDR3 DNA reads TGTGCCACCAGCAGAGTTAATAGCGGCTACAATGAGCAGTTCTTC. Translating it yields CATSRVNSGYNEQFF. The genes are TRBV15 and TRBJ2-1; weak D call: TRBD2 (6 bases). CDR1 LNHNV and CDR2 YYDKDF come from the germline V gene (reference sequence). This CDR3 has 15 residues. The V end was cut by 1 base, the J end by 3 bases, with 10 bases between.